The subject of this entry is one TCR beta chain. Germline V CDR1 and CDR2: SGDLS, YYNGEE. V shed 4 bases and J shed 4 bases, with 9 bases lying between them. The CDR3 spans 13 residues. This sample stems from a study of blood T cell repertoires in COVID-19. Cohorts were assigned according to the clinical history that participants reported. Assay: immunoSEQ multiplex PCR; the TCRdb copy retains only in-frame clones and omits some. The top ten hold less than 20% of the sample, which has 350,000 or so clones, 92% seen once. The material sequenced was PBMCs or T cells enriched from blood (not recorded which). This chain joins TRBV9 and TRBJ1-3; no definite D call. This TCR was recovered from a woman under 40 who had recovered from COVID-19. Here the CDR3 reads CASSREEGNTIYF. CDR3 in DNA: TGTGCCAGCAGCCGCGAGGAGGGAAACACCATATATTTT.